One sample yielded the 20 T cell receptor beta chains listed below, sequenced in a study of blood T cells in healthy people across ages. With a J-beta primer mix and a sample-barcoded 5' primer, a second PCR ran about 6 to 11 cycles. TCRdb re-called the 5' RACE reads with MiXCR, one entry per CDR3 protein. Of approximately 700,000 distinct CDR3 sequences in the sample, about 30% are singletons; the top ten hold 15% to 19%. Input material: blood. These receptor sequences come from a woman aged 80 or over in good health.

The chain employs TRBV27 and TRBJ1-6; TRBD1 might be the D (5 bases). V lost 2 bases and J lost 6, with 11 bases in between. Germline lookup yields CDR1 MNHEY and CDR2 SMNVEV (reference sequence). This CDR3 spans 15 amino acids. The CDR3, as DNA: TGTGCCAGCAGTTTACTAGCAGGGACTAATTCACCCCTCCACTTT. Amino acids: CASSLLAGTNSPLHF.

This clonotype has only a few counts. V gene TRBV6-1 combines with J gene TRBJ2-3; 7 nucleotides line up with TRBD2. In germline, CDR1 is MNHNS, CDR2 SASEGT. The CDR3 is 14 amino acids. Trimming at V came to 4 bases and at J to 11 bases, leaving 12 bases not matched to a gene. The CDR3 bases are TGTGCCAGCAGTGCGAGGACTAGGGGAGGCTTGCAGTATTTT. Protein sequence: CASSARTRGGLQYF.

For this clonotype: Just one base apart from a much larger clone, this may be a read error. The DNA for the CDR3 is TGCGCCAGCAGCTTGCCTAAAGGGGAGGAGACCCAGTTCTTC. It is translated as CASSLPKGEETQFF. V gene TRBV5-1 combines with J gene TRBJ2-1; D is possibly TRBD2 (6 bases). The CDR3 totals 14 residues. CDR1 and CDR2 from the germline V gene are SGHRS and YFSETQ. V was pared by 1 base and J by 13 bases, with 18 bases between.

This clonotype was seen many times. The chain uses TRBV6-6 and TRBJ1-2, with D uncertain. Trimming took off 2 bases at V and 8 bases at J, with 18 bases between the two ends. In germline, CDR1 is MNHNY, CDR2 SVGAGI (reference sequence). The CDR3 runs to 15 residues. Here the CDR3 DNA reads TGTGCCAGCAGTTACGACGGAGGGAGGGCACACGGCTACACCTTC. Translated, it gives CASSYDGGRAHGYTF.

This clonotype was counted ten times or more. This chain links TRBV20-1 with TRBJ2-1; the D is unclear. The CDR3 loop spans 16 amino acids. Germline loops: CDR1 DFQATT, CDR2 SNEGSKA (reference sequence). The V end was cut by 1 base, the J end by 2 bases, with 15 bases between. The CDR3 nucleotides are TGCAGTGCTAGAGTAATCGCCAGCGCTACCTACAATGAGCAGTTCTTC. The encoded protein is CSARVIASATYNEQFF.

This clonotype was picked up a small number of times. One base away lies a much larger clone, so this may be a sequencing read error. The chain employs TRBV28 and TRBJ2-4; D gene uncertain. The germline CDR1 and CDR2 sequences are MDHEN and SYDVKM. The CDR3 has 14 residues. The CDR3 here is CAGSLWAEENIQYF. DNA for the CDR3: TGTGCCGGCAGTTTATGGGCAGAAGAAAACATTCAGTACTTC.

This clonotype was seen at least ten times. The chain couples TRBV20-1 to TRBJ2-1, with TRBD2 matching 8 bases. Per the germline V gene, CDR1 is DFQATT and CDR2 is SNEGSKA (reference sequence). This CDR3 has 14 residues. V gave up 4 bases and J gave up 7 bases; unmatched junction bases: 9. The CDR3 sequence: CSATLRLAGNEQFF. For the CDR3, the DNA is TGCAGTGCTACCCTGAGGCTAGCGGGTAATGAGCAGTTCTTC.

This clonotype has just a few counts. This rearrangement joins TRBV5-1 to TRBJ1-6; weak D call: TRBD1 (5 bases). Germline values: CDR1 SGHRS, CDR2 YFSETQ. The germline V and J ends were trimmed by 0 bases and 10 bases, with 14 bases remaining between them. The CDR3 loop spans 15 amino acids. The CDR3 loop reads CASSLVLGDRSPLHF. DNA of the CDR3: TGCGCCAGCAGCTTGGTTCTCGGGGACCGGTCACCCCTCCACTTT.

The rearrangement links TRBV3-1 to TRBJ2-1; D might be TRBD2 (6 bases). V lost 6 bases, J lost 5 bases, and 14 bases lay in between. The CDR3 runs to 14 residues. Germline V gene lookup returns CDR1 LGHDT and CDR2 YNNKEL (reference sequence). The CDR3 loop reads CASSPGGVNNEQFF. As DNA, the CDR3 is TGTGCCAGCAGTCCCGGGGGAGTGAACAATGAGCAGTTCTTC.

The table lists this clonotype with a count of one. The V call is TRBV7-2, the J call TRBJ1-2; D possibly corresponds to TRBD1 (5 bases). CDR3 length: 14 amino acids. Germline V gene lookup returns CDR1 SGHTA and CDR2 FQGNSA. Trimming took off 4 bases at V and 8 bases at J, with 17 bases between the two ends. In nucleotides, the CDR3 is TGTGCCAGCAGCTCCCGGGGAGGGGAGTACGGCTACACCTTC. Translating it yields CASSSRGGEYGYTF.

CDR3 protein: CASSPGLAVITDTQYF. CDR3 sequence (DNA): TGTGCCAGCAGCCCAGGACTAGCGGTTATCACAGATACGCAGTATTTT. The genes are TRBV7-2 and TRBJ2-3; 10 nucleotides align to TRBD2. The CDR3 runs 16 residues. Unmatched junction bases numbered 7, after V lost 5 bases and J lost 2 bases. Germline V gives CDR1 SGHTA, CDR2 FQGNSA.

The V call is TRBV11-2, the J call TRBJ2-7; TRBD1 is a possible D gene (5 bases). This CDR3 region has 15 residues. Trimming pared 6 bases from V and 2 bases from J, leaving 17 bases between. The germline V gene has CDR1 SGHAT and CDR2 FQNNGV. Here the CDR3 reads CASRERTQSTYEQYF. The CDR3 DNA is TGTGCCAGCAGAGAAAGGACACAGTCCACCTACGAGCAGTACTTC.

The V gene is TRBV2, the J gene TRBJ2-4; D is ambiguous. CDR3 size: 16 residues. Germline V gene data show CDR1 as SNHLY and CDR2 as FYNNEI. Trimming shortened V by 3 bases and J by 0 bases, and 12 bases separated the two germline ends. The CDR3 DNA is TGTGCCAGCAGTGATCAAGGGCCATTAGCCAAAAACATTCAGTACTTC. Amino acid sequence: CASSDQGPLAKNIQYF.

The rearrangement uses TRBV6-2 or TRBV6-3 and TRBJ1-4; D gene ambiguous. The CDR3 length is 13 residues. Looked up from germline, CDR1 is MNHEY and CDR2 is SVGEGT. Trimming stripped 5 bases from V and 7 bases from J, with 11 bases between. The CDR3 sequence is CASSRGHGEKLFF. The CDR3 DNA reads TGTGCCAGCAGTCGCGGGCACGGTGAAAAACTGTTTTTT.

This clonotype was detected a few times. The rearrangement uses TRBV12-3 or TRBV12-4 and TRBJ1-1; D gene ambiguous. CDR3 size: 13 residues. The germline V and J ends were trimmed by 1 base and 8 bases, with 11 bases remaining between them. The CDR3 spells CASSLVGRPEAFF. In DNA form, the CDR3 reads TGTGCCAGCAGTTTAGTTGGCAGACCCGAAGCTTTCTTT.

With regard to this clonotype: A read error may explain this, as a much larger clone is one base away. The chain joins TRBV7-9 to TRBJ1-1, with D perhaps TRBD1 (6 bases). The germline V gene encodes CDR1 SEHNR and CDR2 FQNEAQ (reference sequence). The CDR3 is made up of 15 amino acids. The CDR3 loop reads CASSPGQFMNAEAFF. The CDR3 coding sequence is TGTGCCAGCAGCCCTGGACAGTTCATGAACGCTGAAGCTTTCTTT.

At least ten counts were recorded for this clonotype. The CDR3 DNA is TGTGCCAGCAGCCCAAGGAGCTCCTATAATTCACCCCTCCACTTT. Encoded protein: CASSPRSSYNSPLHF. The rearrangement uses TRBV28 and TRBJ1-6; D is unclear. Trimming left V 6 bases short and J 0 bases short, with 9 bases between. In germline, CDR1 is MDHEN, CDR2 SYDVKM. This CDR3 is built from 15 residues.

The chain links TRBV20-1 to TRBJ2-3; no definite D call. Germline loops: CDR1 DFQATT, CDR2 SNEGSKA (reference sequence). The CDR3 length is 12 residues. Trimming took off 2 bases at V and 0 bases at J, with 3 bases between the two ends. This chain's CDR3 is CSARPSTDTQYF. In DNA form, the CDR3 reads TGCAGTGCTAGACCTAGCACAGATACGCAGTATTTT.

The V call is TRBV11-3, the J call TRBJ2-1; 8 positions match TRBD1. The CDR3 runs 17 residues. In germline, CDR1 is SGHNT, CDR2 YENEEA. Trimming took 0 bases from V and 2 from J; bases not matched to a gene: 6. The CDR3 DNA sequence: TGTGCCAGCAGCTTAGATCAAGGGACAGGCGCCTACAATGAGCAGTTCTTC. Amino acids: CASSLDQGTGAYNEQFF.

This clonotype was recorded at least ten times. The chain uses TRBV2 and TRBJ2-3; 9 bases match TRBD1. Germline CDR1 reads SNHLY; CDR2 reads FYNNEI. The CDR3 extends over 17 amino acids. J lost 1 base, V lost 6 bases, and 11 bases had no gene match. The DNA for the CDR3 is TGTGCCAGCAGCGGGACAGGGAAGATCCTAGGCACAGATACGCAGTATTTT. Residues: CASSGTGKILGTDTQYF.